This entry is about one TCR beta chain. Its antigen is as yet unknown. The sample comes from a study of identical twins. Whole-study findings and limits: Twins shared out-of-frame alpha sequences with excess low generation probability. A lower insertion count was a feature of abundant cord blood beta clonotypes, with no such feature in memory repertoires.

Only healthy Caucasians were included as donors. V gave up 5 bases and J gave up 0 bases, with 8 bases separating them. Germline loops: CDR1 SGDLS, CDR2 YYNGEE. The CDR3 loop spans 14 amino acids. A universal primer site arose from template switching, and cDNA bore unique molecular identifiers. From the 5' RACE reads, TCRdb called clonotypes with MiXCR, one entry per CDR3 protein. The sample records 700,000 or so distinct CDR3 sequences, 8.6% being singletons. These data also formed part of another study, on yellow fever vaccine responses in identical twins.

The chain uses TRBV9 and TRBJ2-2; D is uncertain. The receptor was derived from a woman aged 18-29 years in good health. The specimen was PBMCs. Written as DNA, the CDR3 is TGTGCCAGCAGGGACGGCGCGAACACCGGGGAGCTGTTTTTT. It yields the protein CASRDGANTGELFF.